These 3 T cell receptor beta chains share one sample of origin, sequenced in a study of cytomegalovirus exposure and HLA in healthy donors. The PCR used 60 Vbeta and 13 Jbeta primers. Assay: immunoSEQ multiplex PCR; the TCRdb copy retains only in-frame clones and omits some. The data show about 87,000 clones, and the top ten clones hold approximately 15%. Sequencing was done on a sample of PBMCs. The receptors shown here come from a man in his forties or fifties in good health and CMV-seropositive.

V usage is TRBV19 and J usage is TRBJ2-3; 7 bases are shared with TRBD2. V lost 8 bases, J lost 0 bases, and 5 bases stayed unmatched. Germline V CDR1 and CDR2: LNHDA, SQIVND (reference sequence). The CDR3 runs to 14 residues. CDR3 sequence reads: CASGRGTSTDTQYF. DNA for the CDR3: TGTGCCAGTGGGAGGGGAACTAGCACAGATACGCAGTATTTT.

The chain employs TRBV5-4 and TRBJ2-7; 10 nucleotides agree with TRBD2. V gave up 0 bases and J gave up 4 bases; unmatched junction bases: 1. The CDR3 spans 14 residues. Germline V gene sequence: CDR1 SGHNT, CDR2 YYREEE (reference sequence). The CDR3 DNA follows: TGTGCCAGCAGCTTGGCTAGCGGGAGTTACGAGCAGTACTTC. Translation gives CASSLASGSYEQYF.

The CDR3 nucleotides are TGCAGCGTCGAGGTCGTTCCGGACACCGGGGAGCTGTTTTTT. This encodes CSVEVVPDTGELFF. This chain joins TRBV29-1 and TRBJ2-2, with no clear D. This CDR3 has 14 amino acids. Per the germline V gene, CDR1 is SQVTM and CDR2 is ANQGSEA. Trimming stripped 6 bases from V and 3 bases from J, with 14 bases between.